These T cell receptor beta chains were read from a single sample in a study of cytomegalovirus exposure and HLA in healthy donors. This table comes from immunoSEQ multiplex PCR, and its TCRdb copy is limited to in-frame clones, with some not included. The sample shows 110,000 or so clones, about 68% of them seen only once. Sequencing was performed on PBMCs. Source of these receptors: a woman aged 40 to 50 in good health and CMV-seropositive. The CDR3 runs from the conserved cysteine through the conserved F or W. Fields, in order: V gene, J gene, clone size, D gene, CDR3 DNA, CDR3 protein. D genes are given only for firm matches. Size is omitted from some rows. Given values are once, few, many or a class for expanded clones.

>TRBV10-1|TRBJ1-3|-|TRBD1
TGCGCCAGCAGTGAGGGACAGGGTTGGTTTGGAAACACCATATATTTT
CASSEGQGWFGNTIYF
>TRBV2|TRBJ2-3|-|-
TGTGCCAGCAAGGAGGGCCCCACAGATACGCAGTATTTT
CASKEGPTDTQYF
>TRBV5-1|TRBJ2-5|-|TRBD2
TGCGCCAGCAGCTCCCCGGCTAGCGGGAGGGCCCCCCTCAGAATGGAAAAAGAGACCCAGTACTTC
CASSSPASGRAPLRMEKETQYF
>TRBV27|TRBJ2-5|-|TRBD2
TGTGCCAGCAGTCCAAGGACTAGCGGGGGGGCTAAGACCCAGTACTTC
CASSPRTSGGAKTQYF
>TRBV21-1|TRBJ1-2|-|-
TGTGCCAGCAGCGGGACAGGGGGTGCCCGCGAGGGTGGCTACACCTTC
CASSGTGGAREGGYTF
>TRBV2|TRBJ2-1|-|-
TGTGCCAGCAGTCGGAGTAGCTCCTACAATGAGCAGTTCTTC
CASSRSSSYNEQFF
>TRBV4-3|TRBJ1-4|-|TRBD1
TGCGCCAGCAGCCAAGGACAGGGCGGTGAAAAACTGTTTTTT
CASSQGQGGEKLFF
>TRBV6-1|TRBJ2-2|-|-
TGTGCCAGCAGTGAAGGAGGGGTAACAGGGTTTGTGGGCGGGGAGCTGTTTTTT
CASSEGGVTGFVGGELFF
>TRBV7-9|TRBJ2-1|once|-
TGTGCCAGCAGCTTCGGTTTCCTAGGGGGCAATGAGCAGTTCTTC
CASSFGFLGGNEQFF
>TRBV5-1|TRBJ2-3|-|-
TGCGCCAGCAGCTTGGAAGTCAGGGCCCCAGATACGCAGTATTTT
CASSLEVRAPDTQYF